These T cell receptor beta chains were read from a single sample in a study of CD8+ T cells in alopecia areata. Libraries were prepared by immunoSEQ multiplex PCR; TCRdb keeps only in-frame clonotypes and omits some of them. The sample has about 140,000 clones, around 82% seen once. The sequenced sample was CD8+ T cells sorted from blood, obtained at week 4, from a patient treated with tofacitinib. The receptors stem from a human donor with alopecia areata. CDR3s include the opening cysteine and the closing phenylalanine or tryptophan. The D gene is left open where the match is weak. A clone size is listed for some rows: how often the clone was seen (once, few, many), or a class if it is expanded.

>TRBV6-7|.|.|TRBJ1-1
CRGTPMAFF
TGCAGGGGTACCCCCATGGCTTTCTTT
>TRBV9|.|few|TRBJ1-1
CASSPGPGDTEAFF
TGTGCCAGCAGCCCAGGTCCTGGGGACACTGAAGCTTTCTTT
>TRBV29-1|.|.|TRBJ2-1
CSAHTWGGSDNEQFF
TGCAGCGCTCACACTTGGGGGGGCTCAGACAATGAGCAGTTCTTC
>TRBV4-1|TRBD1|.|TRBJ2-2
CASKTGTGSTGELFF
TGCGCCAGCAAGACCGGGACAGGTTCCACCGGGGAGCTGTTTTTT
>TRBV5-4|TRBD2|.|TRBJ2-7
CASSLSGGDDEQYF
TGTGCCAGCAGCCTTAGCGGGGGGGACGACGAGCAGTACTTC
>TRBV10-3|TRBD2|.|TRBJ2-3
CAIRTSVDTDTQYF
TGTGCCATCAGGACTAGCGTGGACACAGATACGCAGTATTTT
>TRBV13|.|.|TRBJ1-4
CASSPKGRWGEKLFF
TGTGCCAGCAGCCCGAAGGGACGGTGGGGAGAAAAACTGTTTTTT
>TRBV27|.|once|TRBJ2-3
CASSPPSGGTDTQYF
TGTGCCAGCAGTCCCCCCTCAGGGGGCACAGATACGCAGTATTTT
>TRBV5-4|TRBD2|few|TRBJ2-1
CASSFIGGKDEQFF
TGTGCCAGCAGCTTTATCGGGGGGAAAGATGAGCAGTTCTTC
>TRBV30|TRBD1|.|TRBJ2-3
CASQRGTGGDTQYF
TGTGCCTCCCAGCGGGGGACAGGGGGGGATACGCAGTATTTT
>TRBV5-1|.|.|TRBJ2-7
CASSSGYEVYEQYF
TGCGCCAGCAGCTCGGGGTATGAAGTCTACGAGCAGTACTTC
>TRBV7-2|.|.|TRBJ2-7
CASSPGGEQYF
TGTGCCAGCAGCCCGGGCGGGGAGCAGTACTTC
>TRBV29-1|.|.|TRBJ2-2
CSGTLGVSGELFF
TGCAGCGGAACCTTAGGGGTGTCCGGGGAGCTGTTTTTT
>TRBV2|TRBD2|.|TRBJ2-3
CASTQSGGGGADTQYF
TGTGCCAGCACCCAAAGCGGGGGTGGGGGTGCAGATACGCAGTATTTT
>TRBV19|.|.|TRBJ2-7
CASSMGKPYEQYF
TGTGCCAGTAGTATGGGCAAACCCTACGAGCAGTACTTC
>TRBV13|TRBD1|.|TRBJ2-7
CASSLFTGTGANGRYF
TGTGCCAGCAGCCTATTTACCGGGACAGGGGCCAACGGACGGTACTTC
>TRBV18|TRBD1|.|TRBJ1-1
CASSPLTGVPEAFF
TGTGCCAGCTCACCATTGACAGGGGTCCCCGAAGCTTTCTTT
>TRBV5-1|TRBD1|.|TRBJ2-2
CASSSQPTGGLTGELFF
TGCGCCAGCAGCTCCCAACCTACAGGGGGCCTCACCGGGGAGCTGTTTTTT
>TRBV19|.|few|TRBJ1-4
CASGQEKLFF
TGTGCCAGCGGACAGGAAAAACTGTTTTTT
>TRBV5-8|.|.|TRBJ2-5
CASSSPLGGLHQETQYF
TGTGCCAGCAGCAGCCCGTTGGGCGGGCTCCACCAAGAGACCCAGTACTTC
>TRBV7-6|.|.|TRBJ2-5
CASSLDSLRETQYF
TGTGCCAGCAGCTTAGACAGCTTAAGGGAGACCCAGTACTTC
>TRBV7-9|.|.|TRBJ2-7
CASSLVSGYEQYF
TGTGCCAGCAGCTTAGTTTCAGGCTACGAGCAGTACTTC
>TRBV15|TRBD2|.|TRBJ2-7
CATSRDLAGLYEQYF
TGTGCCACCAGCAGAGACCTAGCGGGGCTCTACGAGCAGTACTTC
>TRBV4-1|.|.|TRBJ1-5
CASSQARGSNQPQHF
TGCGCCAGCAGCCAAGCCCGGGGGAGCAATCAGCCCCAGCATTTT
>TRBV18|.|.|TRBJ2-5
CASSPRTDLGQETQYF
TGTGCCAGCTCACCTCGGACGGATCTGGGTCAAGAGACCCAGTACTTC
>TRBV6-5|.|.|TRBJ1-6
CASGLGPYSPLHF
TGTGCCAGCGGCTTAGGGCCCTATTCACCCCTCCACTTT
>TRBV29-1|.|.|TRBJ2-1
CSAAGNEQFF
TGCAGCGCCGCGGGTAATGAGCAGTTCTTC
>TRBV13|TRBD2|.|TRBJ2-7
CASSSRTSGDYEQYF
TGTGCCAGCAGCTCCAGGACTAGCGGAGACTACGAGCAGTACTTC
>TRBV29-1|TRBD1|.|TRBJ2-7
CSVGQGGYEQYF
TGCAGCGTCGGACAGGGAGGCTACGAGCAGTACTTC
>TRBV7-9|.|.|TRBJ2-3
CASSPPITDTQYF
TGTGCCAGCAGCCCCCCCATCACAGATACGCAGTATTTT
>TRBV7-9|.|.|TRBJ2-3
CATRSPDTQYF
TGTGCCACCCGGTCCCCAGATACGCAGTATTTT
>TRBV4-3|.|.|TRBJ2-1
CASSQEGYNEQFF
TGCGCCAGCAGCCAAGAGGGATACAATGAGCAGTTCTTC
>TRBV29-1|.|.|TRBJ2-7
CSVEGNTTYEQYF
TGCAGCGTTGAAGGTAATACGACCTACGAGCAGTACTTC
>TRBV5-6|TRBD1|.|TRBJ2-7
CASSAGQGPYEQYF
TGTGCCAGCAGCGCGGGACAGGGACCCTACGAGCAGTACTTC
>TRBV6-5|TRBD1|.|TRBJ2-7
CATAPGTGVGEQYF
TGTGCCACCGCACCGGGGACAGGGGTCGGCGAGCAGTACTTC
>TRBV29-1|.|.|TRBJ1-1
CSVAGTGRANTEAFF
TGCAGCGTTGCCGGGACGGGACGGGCGAACACTGAAGCTTTCTTT
>TRBV19|.|few|TRBJ2-1
CASSTRGDEQFF
TGTGCCAGTAGTACGCGGGGCGATGAGCAGTTCTTC
>TRBV4-1|.|once|TRBJ2-5
CASSPPLEETQYF
TGCGCCAGCAGCCCCCCTCTGGAAGAGACCCAGTACTTC
>TRBV9|.|.|TRBJ2-5
CASSVEGIHQETQYF
TGTGCCAGCAGCGTCGAAGGGATCCACCAAGAGACCCAGTACTTC
>TRBV29-1|TRBD1|.|TRBJ2-1
CSVHWPGQGYNEQFF
TGCAGCGTTCACTGGCCGGGACAGGGATACAATGAGCAGTTCTTC
>TRBV7-9|.|.|TRBJ1-1
CASSPDRMNTEAFF
TGTGCCAGCAGCCCAGACAGAATGAACACTGAAGCTTTCTTT
>TRBV9|TRBD2|.|TRBJ2-5
CASSGKRLAGQETQYF
TGTGCCAGCAGCGGGAAACGACTAGCGGGGCAAGAGACCCAGTACTTC